This paragraph reports one TCR beta chain. The antigen is unknown. The CDR3 consists of 14 residues. The germline gives CDR1 SGHRS, CDR2 YFSETQ. V trimming: 4 bases; J trimming: 1 base; junction bases outside the gene matches: 4. This sample stems from a study of spatial heterogeneity in lung cancer. Study-level background: Among detected sequences, beta-chain ones consistently exceeded alpha-chain ones in number. Study-wide results and caveats: Relative to follow-up, resection was when ubiquitous expanded tumor TCRs appeared more in blood.

In the library, each TCR cDNA molecule bore its own unique molecular identifier. Via MiXCR, TCRdb re-called the 5' RACE reads, giving one row per CDR3 protein. The sample shows about 44,000 distinct CDR3 sequences, roughly an eighth of them seen only once. Time point defined: sample taken at primary tumor resection. Whole RNA was taken from tumor, nontumor lung or frozen PBMC; it was then sequenced unsorted. The chain carries TRBV5-1 and TRBJ2-5; 7 bases map to TRBD1. The material sequenced was PBMCs, taken at surgery. The clonotype was recovered from a male donor with early-stage non-small cell lung cancer. The DNA for the CDR3 is TGCGCCAGCAGCCTAGGACAGGCCCAAGAGACCCAGTACTTC. It encodes CASSLGQAQETQYF.